The clone carrying this T cell receptor (beta chain) was observed a few times. Its cognate antigen is unknown. V dropped 5 bases and J dropped 7 bases, with 18 bases sitting between them. Germline-derived CDR1 and CDR2 are MGHRA and YSYEKL. This CDR3 contains 16 residues. Data came from immunoSEQ multiplex PCR; TCRdb stores just in-frame clones and leaves some out. Seen here are roughly 120,000 clones, approximately 85% observed once, and the top ten hold about 9.8%. The sample is drawn from a study of T cell responses to AZD1222 COVID-19 vaccine. Notes on the study in general: Nearly half of spike-specific TCRs reportedly go after variant regions that carry no mutations.

Sequenced here: peripheral blood, sampled on day 0 of AZD1222 vaccination. The chain links TRBV4-1 to TRBJ1-6, with D maybe TRBD1 (5 bases). This clonotype originated in an adult in good health. CDR3 region: CASSLDGAGRNSPLHF. The CDR3 coding sequence is TGCGCCAGCAGCTTAGATGGGGCAGGGAGGAATTCACCCCTCCACTTT.